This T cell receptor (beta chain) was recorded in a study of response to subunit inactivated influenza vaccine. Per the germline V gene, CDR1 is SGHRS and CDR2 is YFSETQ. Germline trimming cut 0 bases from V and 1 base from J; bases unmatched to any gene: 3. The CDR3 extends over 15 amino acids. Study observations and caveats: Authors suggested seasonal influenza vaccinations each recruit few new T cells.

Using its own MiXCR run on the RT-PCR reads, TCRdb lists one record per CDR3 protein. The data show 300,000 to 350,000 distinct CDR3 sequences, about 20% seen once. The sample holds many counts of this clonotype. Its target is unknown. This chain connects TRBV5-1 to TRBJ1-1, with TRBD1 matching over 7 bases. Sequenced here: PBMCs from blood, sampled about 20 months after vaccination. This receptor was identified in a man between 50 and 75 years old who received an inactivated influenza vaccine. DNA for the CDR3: TGCGCCAGCAGCTTGGTGCGACAGGGGAACACTGAAGCTTTCTTT. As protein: CASSLVRQGNTEAFF.